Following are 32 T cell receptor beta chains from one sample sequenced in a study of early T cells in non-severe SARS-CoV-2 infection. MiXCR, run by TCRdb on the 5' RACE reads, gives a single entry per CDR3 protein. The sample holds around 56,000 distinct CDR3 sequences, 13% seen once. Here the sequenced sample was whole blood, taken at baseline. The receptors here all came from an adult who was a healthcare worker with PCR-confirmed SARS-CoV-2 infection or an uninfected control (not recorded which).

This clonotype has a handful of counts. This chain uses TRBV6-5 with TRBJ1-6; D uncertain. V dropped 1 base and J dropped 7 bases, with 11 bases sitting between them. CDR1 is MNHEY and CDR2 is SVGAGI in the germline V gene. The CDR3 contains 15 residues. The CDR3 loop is CASSYLGQGNSPLHF. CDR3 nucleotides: TGTGCCAGCAGTTACTTAGGGCAAGGGAATTCACCCCTCCACTTT.

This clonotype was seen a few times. The CDR3 DNA follows: TGCAGCGTTACCCCCGCTAACCCAAGGGGGACCCAGTACTTC. Translating gives CSVTPANPRGTQYF. The gene calls are TRBV29-1 and TRBJ2-5; D possibly corresponds to TRBD1 (5 bases). The CDR3 is 14 residues long. Between the trimmed V and J ends, which lost 5 bases and 7 bases, there was a span of 20 bases. Germline-derived CDR1 and CDR2 are SQVTM and ANQGSEA. Full variable domain (missing parts from reference TRBV29-1 and TRBJ2-5): SAVISQKPSRDICQRGTSLTIQCQVDSQVTMMFWYRQQPGQSLTLIATANQGSEATYESGFVIDKFPISRPNLTFSTLTVSNMSPEDSSIYLCSVTPANPRGTQYFGPGTRLLVL.

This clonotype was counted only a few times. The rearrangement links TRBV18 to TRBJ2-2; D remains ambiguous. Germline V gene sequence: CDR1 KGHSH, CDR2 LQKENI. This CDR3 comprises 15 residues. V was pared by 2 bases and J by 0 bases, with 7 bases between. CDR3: CASSPRLANTGELFF. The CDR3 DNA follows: TGTGCCAGCTCACCAAGGCTAGCGAACACCGGGGAGCTGTTTTTT.

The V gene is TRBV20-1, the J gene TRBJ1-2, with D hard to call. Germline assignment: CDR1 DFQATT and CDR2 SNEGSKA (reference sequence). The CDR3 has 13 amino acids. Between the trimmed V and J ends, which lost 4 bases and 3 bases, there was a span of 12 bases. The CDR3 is CSATWRLDYGYTF. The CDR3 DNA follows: TGCAGTGCTACCTGGAGGCTGGACTATGGCTACACCTTC.

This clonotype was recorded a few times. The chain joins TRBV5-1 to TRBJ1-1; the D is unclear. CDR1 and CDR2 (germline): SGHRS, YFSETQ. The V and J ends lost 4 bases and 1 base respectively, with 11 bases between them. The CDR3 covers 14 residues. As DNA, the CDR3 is TGCGCCAGCAGCGCCAGCAGCGGGAACACTGAAGCTTTCTTT. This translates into CASSASSGNTEAFF.

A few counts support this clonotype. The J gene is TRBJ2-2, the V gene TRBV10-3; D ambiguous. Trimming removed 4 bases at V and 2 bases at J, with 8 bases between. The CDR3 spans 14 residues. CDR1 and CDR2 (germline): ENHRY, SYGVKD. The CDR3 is CAISAQTNTGELFF. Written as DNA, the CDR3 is TGTGCCATCAGTGCACAGACTAACACCGGGGAGCTGTTTTTT.

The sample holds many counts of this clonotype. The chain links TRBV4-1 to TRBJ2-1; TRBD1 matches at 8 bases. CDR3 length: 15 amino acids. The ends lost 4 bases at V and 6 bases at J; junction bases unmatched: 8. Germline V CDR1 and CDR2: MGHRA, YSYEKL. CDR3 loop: CASSPRTGNPNEQFF. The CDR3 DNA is TGCGCCAGCAGCCCCCGGACAGGGAACCCCAATGAGCAGTTCTTC.

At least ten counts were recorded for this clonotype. The CDR3 region has the DNA TGTGCCAGCAGTTTCGGGGATCTCCAGCCCCAGCATTTT. The encoded protein is CASSFGDLQPQHF. The chain carries TRBV12-3 or TRBV12-4 and TRBJ1-5; D is uncertain. V dropped 3 bases and J dropped 7 bases, with 10 bases sitting between them. The CDR3 is 13 amino acids.

CDR3 nucleotides: TGCGCCAGCAGCCCCACGCTGACTAGCGATTACAATGAGCAGTTCTTC. Residues: CASSPTLTSDYNEQFF. J is TRBJ2-1 and V is TRBV5-1; 8 bases line up with TRBD2. This CDR3 spans 16 amino acids. Germline-derived CDR1 and CDR2 are SGHRS and YFSETQ. V was pared by 4 bases and J by 4 bases, with 10 bases of the junction left unmatched.

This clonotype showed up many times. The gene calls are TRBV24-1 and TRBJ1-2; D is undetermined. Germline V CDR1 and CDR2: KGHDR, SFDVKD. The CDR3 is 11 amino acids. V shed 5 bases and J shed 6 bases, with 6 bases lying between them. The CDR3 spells CATSVGNGYTF. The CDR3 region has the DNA TGTGCCACCAGTGTAGGAAATGGCTACACCTTC.

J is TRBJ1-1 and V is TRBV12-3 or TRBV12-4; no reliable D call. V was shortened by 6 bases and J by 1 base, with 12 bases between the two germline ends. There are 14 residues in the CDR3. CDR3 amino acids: CASSVGIQNTEAFF. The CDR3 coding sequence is TGTGCCAGCAGCGTGGGCATACAGAACACTGAAGCTTTCTTT.

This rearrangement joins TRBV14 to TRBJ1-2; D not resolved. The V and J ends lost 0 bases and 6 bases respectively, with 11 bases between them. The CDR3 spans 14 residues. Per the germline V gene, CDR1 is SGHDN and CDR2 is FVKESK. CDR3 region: CASSQDLPVDGYTF. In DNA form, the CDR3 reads TGTGCCAGCAGCCAAGATCTCCCGGTGGATGGCTACACCTTC.

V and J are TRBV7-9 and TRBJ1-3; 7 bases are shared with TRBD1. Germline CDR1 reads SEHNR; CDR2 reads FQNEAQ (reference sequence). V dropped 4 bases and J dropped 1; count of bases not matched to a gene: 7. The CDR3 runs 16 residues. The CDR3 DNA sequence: TGTGCCAGCAGCTCTCGATTGACAGGGTCTGGAAACACCATATATTTT. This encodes CASSSRLTGSGNTIYF.

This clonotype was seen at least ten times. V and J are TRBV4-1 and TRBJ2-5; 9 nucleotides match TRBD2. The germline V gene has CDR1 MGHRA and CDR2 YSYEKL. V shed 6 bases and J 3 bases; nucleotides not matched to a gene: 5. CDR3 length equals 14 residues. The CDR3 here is CASRLTSGKETQYF. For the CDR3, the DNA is TGCGCCAGCAGACTGACTAGCGGCAAAGAGACCCAGTACTTC.

The DNA for the CDR3 is TGTGCCAGTACTGTGGCCTCCTACAATGAGCAGTTCTTC. Its translation: CASTVASYNEQFF. The chain carries TRBV19 and TRBJ2-1; unclear D gene. The germline V gene has CDR1 LNHDA and CDR2 SQIVND (reference sequence). With 7 bases removed from V and 0 bases from J, the gap between germline ends came to 7 bases. This CDR3 has 13 amino acids.

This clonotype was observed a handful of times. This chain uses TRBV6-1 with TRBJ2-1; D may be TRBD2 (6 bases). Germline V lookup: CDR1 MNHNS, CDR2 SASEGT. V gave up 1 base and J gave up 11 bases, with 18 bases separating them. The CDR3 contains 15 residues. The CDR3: CASSEDSGVLTKQFF. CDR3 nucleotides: TGTGCCAGCAGTGAAGATAGCGGTGTCCTTACTAAGCAGTTCTTC.

The CDR3 DNA reads as TGTGCCAGCAGCACCTCCGGGAGTTTCACCTACGAGCAGTACTTC. Translated, it gives CASSTSGSFTYEQYF. The gene calls are TRBV7-9 and TRBJ2-7; D possibly corresponds to TRBD2 (6 bases). Germline V gives CDR1 SEHNR, CDR2 FQNEAQ (reference sequence). V was trimmed by 5 bases and J by 2 bases, leaving 16 bases between them. The CDR3 contains 15 residues.

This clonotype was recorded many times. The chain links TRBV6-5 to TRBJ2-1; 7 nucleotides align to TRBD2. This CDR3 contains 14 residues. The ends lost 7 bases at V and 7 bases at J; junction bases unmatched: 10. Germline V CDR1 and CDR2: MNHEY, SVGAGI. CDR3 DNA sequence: TGTGCCAGCACCCCCCCGGGGGGTACGAATGAGCAGTTCTTC. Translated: CASTPPGGTNEQFF.

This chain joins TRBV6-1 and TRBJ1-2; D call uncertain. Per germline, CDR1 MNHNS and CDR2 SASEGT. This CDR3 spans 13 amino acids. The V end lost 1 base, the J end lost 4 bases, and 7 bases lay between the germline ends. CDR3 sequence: CASSEGRPYGYTF. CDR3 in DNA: TGTGCCAGCAGTGAAGGAAGGCCCTATGGCTACACCTTC.

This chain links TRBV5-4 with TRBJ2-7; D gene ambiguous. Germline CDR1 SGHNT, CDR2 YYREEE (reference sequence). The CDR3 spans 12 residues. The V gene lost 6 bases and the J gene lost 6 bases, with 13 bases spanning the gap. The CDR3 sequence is CASTTLGGEQYF. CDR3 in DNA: TGTGCCAGCACCACCTTAGGCGGCGAGCAGTACTTC.

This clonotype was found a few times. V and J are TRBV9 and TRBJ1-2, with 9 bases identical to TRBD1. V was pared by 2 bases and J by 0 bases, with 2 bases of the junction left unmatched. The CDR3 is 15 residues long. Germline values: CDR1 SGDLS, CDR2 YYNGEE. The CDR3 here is CASSVRDRANYGYTF. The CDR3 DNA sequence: TGTGCCAGCAGCGTTAGGGACAGGGCTAACTATGGCTACACCTTC.

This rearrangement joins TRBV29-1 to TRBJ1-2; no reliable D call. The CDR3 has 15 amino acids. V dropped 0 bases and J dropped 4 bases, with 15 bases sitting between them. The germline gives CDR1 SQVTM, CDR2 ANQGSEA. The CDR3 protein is CSVEDFKGFGYGYTF. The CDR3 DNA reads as TGCAGCGTTGAAGATTTTAAGGGATTTGGCTATGGCTACACCTTC.

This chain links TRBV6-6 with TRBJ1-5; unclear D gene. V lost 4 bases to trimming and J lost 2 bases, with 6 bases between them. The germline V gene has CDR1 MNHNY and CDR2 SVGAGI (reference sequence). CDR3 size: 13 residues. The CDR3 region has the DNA TGTGCCAGCAGTTCGAAAGGCAATCAGCCCCAGCATTTT. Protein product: CASSSKGNQPQHF.

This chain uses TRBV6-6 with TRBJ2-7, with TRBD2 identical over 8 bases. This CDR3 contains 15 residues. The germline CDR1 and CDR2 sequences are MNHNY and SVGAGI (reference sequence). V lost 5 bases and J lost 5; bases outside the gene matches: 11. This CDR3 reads CASSPGLGQAHEQYF. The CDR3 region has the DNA TGTGCCAGCAGTCCGGGACTAGGTCAGGCTCACGAGCAGTACTTC.

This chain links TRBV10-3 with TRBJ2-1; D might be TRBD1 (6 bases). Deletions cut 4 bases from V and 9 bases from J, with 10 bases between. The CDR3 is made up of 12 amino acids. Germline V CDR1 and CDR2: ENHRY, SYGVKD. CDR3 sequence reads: CAISVNRAEQFF. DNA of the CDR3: TGTGCCATCAGTGTTAACAGGGCTGAGCAGTTCTTC.

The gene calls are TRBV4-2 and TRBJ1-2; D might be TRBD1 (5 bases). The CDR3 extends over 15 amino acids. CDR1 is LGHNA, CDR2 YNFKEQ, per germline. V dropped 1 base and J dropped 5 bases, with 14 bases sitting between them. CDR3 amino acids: CASSQGGRVVYGYTF. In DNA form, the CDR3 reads TGTGCCAGCAGCCAAGGGGGCAGGGTTGTTTATGGCTACACCTTC.

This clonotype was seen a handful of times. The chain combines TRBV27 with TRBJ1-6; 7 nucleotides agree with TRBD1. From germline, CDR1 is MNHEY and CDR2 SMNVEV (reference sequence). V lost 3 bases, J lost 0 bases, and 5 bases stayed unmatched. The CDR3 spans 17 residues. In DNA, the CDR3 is TGTGCCAGCAGTTTCAGGGACAGAGACTCCTATAATTCACCCCTCCACTTT. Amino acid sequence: CASSFRDRDSYNSPLHF.

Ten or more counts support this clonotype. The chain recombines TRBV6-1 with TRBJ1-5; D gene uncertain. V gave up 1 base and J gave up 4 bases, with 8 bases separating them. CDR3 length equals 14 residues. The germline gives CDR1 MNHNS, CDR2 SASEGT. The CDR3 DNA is TGTGCCAGCAGTGAAGGACTGACGAATCAGCCCCAGCATTTT. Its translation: CASSEGLTNQPQHF.

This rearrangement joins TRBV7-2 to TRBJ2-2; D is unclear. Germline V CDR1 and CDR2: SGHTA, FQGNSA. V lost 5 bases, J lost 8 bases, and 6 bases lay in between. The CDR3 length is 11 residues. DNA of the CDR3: TGTGCCAGCAGCCCGGGTGGGGAGCTGTTTTTT. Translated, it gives CASSPGGELFF.

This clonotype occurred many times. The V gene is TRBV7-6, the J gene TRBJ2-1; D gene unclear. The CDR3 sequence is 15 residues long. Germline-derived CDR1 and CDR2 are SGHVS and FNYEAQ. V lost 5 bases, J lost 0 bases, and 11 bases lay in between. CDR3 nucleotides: TGTGCCAGCAGCCTAAACACTATCTCCTACAATGAGCAGTTCTTC. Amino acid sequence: CASSLNTISYNEQFF.

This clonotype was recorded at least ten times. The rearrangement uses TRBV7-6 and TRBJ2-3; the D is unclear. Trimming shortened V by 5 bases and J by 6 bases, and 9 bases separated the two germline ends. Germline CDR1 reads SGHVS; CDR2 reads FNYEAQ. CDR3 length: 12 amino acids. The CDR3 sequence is CASSIYRDTQYF. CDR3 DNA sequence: TGTGCCAGCAGCATCTACCGGGATACGCAGTATTTT. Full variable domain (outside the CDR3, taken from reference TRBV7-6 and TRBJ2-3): GAGVSQSPRYKVTKRGQDVALRCDPISGHVSLYWYRQALGQGPEFLTYFNYEAQQDKSGLPNDRFSAERPEGSISTLTIQRTEQRDSAMYRCASSIYRDTQYFGPGTRLTVL.

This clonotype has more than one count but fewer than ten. Here the CDR3 reads CASSAGTSPYEQYF. The CDR3, as DNA: TGCGCCAGCAGCGCTGGGACTTCCCCCTACGAGCAGTACTTC. The chain uses TRBV5-1 and TRBJ2-7; the D gene is possibly TRBD2 (6 bases). The CDR3 is 14 residues long. Germline CDR1 is SGHRS and CDR2 is YFSETQ. The V end was cut by 4 bases, the J end by 2 bases, with 13 bases between.